A selection of T cell receptor beta chains follows, all from one sample in a study of T cell repertoires in ileal Crohn's disease. Some clones are missing from TCRdb's copy, which holds only in-frame ones; the method was immunoSEQ multiplex PCR. The top ten clones hold around 5.4% of a sample with some 17,000 clones, 70% to 90% of them seen once. Material for sequencing was ileal tissue. The receptors come from an adult with Crohn's disease. CDR3s include the opening cysteine and the closing phenylalanine or tryptophan.

>TRBV5-1|16|TRBJ2-7
CASSIQLAGAYDEQYF
>TRBV6-1|12|TRBJ2-1
CASSETYNEQFF
>TRBV2|19|TRBJ1-5
CASSSDRVRAPYSNQPQHF
>TRBV27|16|TRBJ2-1
CASSSQGSGRGGEQFF
>TRBV28|17|TRBJ1-5
CASSLLGTGDGNQPQHF
>TRBV28|12|TRBJ2-1
CASRSTGLEQFF
>TRBV7-8|13|TRBJ2-7
CASSLSAYYEQYF
>TRBV5-1|15|TRBJ2-3
CASSLRGLGSDTQYF
>TRBV9|16|TRBJ1-2
CASSVAGGQAYYGYTF
>TRBV18|16|TRBJ1-1
CASSPTREGLNTEAFF
>TRBV9|15|TRBJ2-1
CASSVGSGRANEQFF
>TRBV23-1|14|TRBJ1-2
CASSHSGHFYGYTF
>TRBV5-1|14|TRBJ2-3
CASSLVGGPDTQYF
>TRBV29-1|14|TRBJ2-3
CSVTSGGSTDTQYF
>TRBV5-1|14|TRBJ1-6
CASSWGTGNSPLHF
>TRBV5-1|18|TRBJ2-2
CASSLGYTSGTNTGELFF
>TRBV7-3|18|TRBJ2-2
CASSPYGGSRVRAGELFF
>TRBV2|12|TRBJ2-3
CASGASADTQYF
>TRBV9|14|TRBJ1-4
CASSVAATNEKLFF
>TRBV5-1|15|TRBJ2-7
CASSSRTSVRDEQYF
>TRBV27|15|TRBJ2-7
CASSLADRVPYEQYF
>TRBV14|16|TRBJ2-5
CASSRGTGTIQETQYF
>TRBV19|17|TRBJ2-1
CASRWRGGSLSYNEQFF
>TRBV19|15|TRBJ1-2
CASSIYWDRGSGYTF
>TRBV30|14|TRBJ2-3
CAWSEAAGGDTQYF
>TRBV10-3|15|TRBJ1-2
CAIKSSVDRVYGYTF
>TRBV9|13|TRBJ1-1
CASSVASNTEAFF
>TRBV5-6|15|TRBJ1-5
CASSLMDRPNQPQHF
>TRBV27|16|TRBJ2-7
CASSLKTPQGSLGQYF
>TRBV19|17|TRBJ2-1
CASSKGRGTGLIKRQFF
>TRBV10-3|13|TRBJ1-2
CAISEGVYYGYTF
>TRBV19|14|TRBJ1-3
CASRRQGAGNTIYF
>TRBV28|12|TRBJ1-2
CASGAGGAGYTF
>TRBV2|14|TRBJ2-3
CASSGQGGYDTQYF
>TRBV5-1|16|TRBJ2-5
CASSFSGPIAQETQYF
>TRBV6-1|13|TRBJ1-2
CASSDNRGYGYTF